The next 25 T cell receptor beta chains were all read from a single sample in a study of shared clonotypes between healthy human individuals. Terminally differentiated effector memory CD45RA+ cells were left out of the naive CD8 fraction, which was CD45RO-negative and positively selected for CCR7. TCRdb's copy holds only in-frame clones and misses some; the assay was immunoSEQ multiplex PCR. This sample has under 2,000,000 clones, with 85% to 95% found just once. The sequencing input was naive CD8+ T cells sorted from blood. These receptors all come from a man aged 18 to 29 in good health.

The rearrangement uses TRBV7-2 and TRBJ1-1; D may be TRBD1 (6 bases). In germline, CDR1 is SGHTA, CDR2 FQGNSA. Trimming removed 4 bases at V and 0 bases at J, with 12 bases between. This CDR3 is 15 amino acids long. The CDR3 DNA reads TGTGCCAGCAGCTCCGCGACAGGCTTGAACACTGAAGCTTTCTTT. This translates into CASSSATGLNTEAFF.

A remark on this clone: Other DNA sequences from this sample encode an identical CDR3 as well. The DNA for the CDR3 is TGTGCCAGCAGCAGCCAGGGGGGGGAGACCCAGTACTTC. Protein product: CASSSQGGETQYF. This chain joins TRBV13 and TRBJ2-5, with D possibly called TRBD1 or TRBD2 (7 bases each). Germline assignment: CDR1 PRHDT and CDR2 FYEKMQ (reference sequence). This CDR3 is built from 13 residues. Trimming cost V 5 bases and J 5 bases, with 12 bases left between them.

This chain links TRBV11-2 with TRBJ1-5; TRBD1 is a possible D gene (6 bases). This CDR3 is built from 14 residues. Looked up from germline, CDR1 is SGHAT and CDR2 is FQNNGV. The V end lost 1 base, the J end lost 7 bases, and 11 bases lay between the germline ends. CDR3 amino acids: CASSLAPTGQPQHF. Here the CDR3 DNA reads TGTGCCAGCAGCTTAGCACCAACAGGGCAGCCCCAGCATTTT.

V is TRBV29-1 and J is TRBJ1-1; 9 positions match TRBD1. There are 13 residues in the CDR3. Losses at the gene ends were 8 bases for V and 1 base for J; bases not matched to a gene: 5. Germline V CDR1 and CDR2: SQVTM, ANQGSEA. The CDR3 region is CSIPGQGNTEAFF. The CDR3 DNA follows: TGCAGCATTCCGGGACAGGGGAACACTGAAGCTTTCTTT.

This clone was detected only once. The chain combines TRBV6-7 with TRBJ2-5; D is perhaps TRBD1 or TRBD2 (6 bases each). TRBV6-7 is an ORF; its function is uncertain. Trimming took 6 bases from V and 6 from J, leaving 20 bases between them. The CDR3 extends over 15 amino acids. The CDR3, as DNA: TGTGCCAGCAGGGGCTCTACAGGGAGGCCAAAGACCCAGTACTTC. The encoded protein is CASRGSTGRPKTQYF.

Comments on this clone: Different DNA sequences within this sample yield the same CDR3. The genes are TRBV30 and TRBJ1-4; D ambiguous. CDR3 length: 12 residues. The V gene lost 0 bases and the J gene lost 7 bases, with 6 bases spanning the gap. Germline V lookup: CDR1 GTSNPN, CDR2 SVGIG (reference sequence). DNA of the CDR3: TGTGCCTGGAGTGTTATGGGTGAAAAACTGTTTTTT. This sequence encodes CAWSVMGEKLFF.

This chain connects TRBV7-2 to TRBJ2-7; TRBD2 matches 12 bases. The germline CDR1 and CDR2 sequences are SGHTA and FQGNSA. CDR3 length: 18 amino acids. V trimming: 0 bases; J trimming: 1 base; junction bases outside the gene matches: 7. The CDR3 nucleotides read TGTGCCAGCAGCTTAGCGGGTGTTCTAGCGGGAGGGTCCTACGAGCAGTACTTC. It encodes CASSLAGVLAGGSYEQYF.

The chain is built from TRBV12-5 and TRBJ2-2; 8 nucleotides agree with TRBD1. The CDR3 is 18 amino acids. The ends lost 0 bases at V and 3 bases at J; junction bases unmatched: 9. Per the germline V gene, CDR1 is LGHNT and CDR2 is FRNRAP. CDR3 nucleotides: TGTGCTAGTGGTTTGGTCCCCCGGACAGGGTACGACACCGGGGAGCTGTTTTTT. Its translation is CASGLVPRTGYDTGELFF.

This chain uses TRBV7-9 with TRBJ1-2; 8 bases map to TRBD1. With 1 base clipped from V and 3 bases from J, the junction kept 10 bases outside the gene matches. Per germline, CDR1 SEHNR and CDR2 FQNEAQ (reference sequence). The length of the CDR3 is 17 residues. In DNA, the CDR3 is TGTGCCAGCAGCTTAGGAGAAGGCCAGGGGGCAGACTATGGCTACACCTTC. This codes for CASSLGEGQGADYGYTF.

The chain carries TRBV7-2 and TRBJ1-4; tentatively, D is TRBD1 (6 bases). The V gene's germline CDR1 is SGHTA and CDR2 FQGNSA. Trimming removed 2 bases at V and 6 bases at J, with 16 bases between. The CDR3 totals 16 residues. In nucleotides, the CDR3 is TGTGCCAGCAGCTTAATTGGGGGGGCTGAAGATGAAAAACTGTTTTTT. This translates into CASSLIGGAEDEKLFF.

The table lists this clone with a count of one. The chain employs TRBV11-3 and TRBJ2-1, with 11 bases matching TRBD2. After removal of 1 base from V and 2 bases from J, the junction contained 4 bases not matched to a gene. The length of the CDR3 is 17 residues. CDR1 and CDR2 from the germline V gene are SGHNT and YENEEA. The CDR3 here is CASSLGLSGGAYNEQFF. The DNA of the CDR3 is TGTGCCAGCAGCTTAGGACTTAGCGGGGGGGCCTACAATGAGCAGTTCTTC.

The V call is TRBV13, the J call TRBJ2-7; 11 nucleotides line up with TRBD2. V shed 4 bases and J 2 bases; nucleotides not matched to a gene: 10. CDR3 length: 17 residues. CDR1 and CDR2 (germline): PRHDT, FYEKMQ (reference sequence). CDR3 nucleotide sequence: TGTGCCAGCAGCTCGGGACTAGCGGCACAGCTCCCCTACGAGCAGTACTTC. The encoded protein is CASSSGLAAQLPYEQYF.

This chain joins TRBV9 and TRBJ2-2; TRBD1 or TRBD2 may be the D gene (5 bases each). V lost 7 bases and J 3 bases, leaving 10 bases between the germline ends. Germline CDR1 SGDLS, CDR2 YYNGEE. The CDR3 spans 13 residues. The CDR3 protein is CASGPGHTGELFF. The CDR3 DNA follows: TGTGCCAGCGGTCCGGGACACACCGGGGAGCTGTTTTTT.

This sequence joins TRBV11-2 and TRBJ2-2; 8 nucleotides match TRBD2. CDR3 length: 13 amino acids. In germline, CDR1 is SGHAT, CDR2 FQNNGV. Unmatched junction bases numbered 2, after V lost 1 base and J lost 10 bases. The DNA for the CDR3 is TGTGCCAGCAGCTTAGGGCGGGGGGTGGAGCTGTTTTTT. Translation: CASSLGRGVELFF.

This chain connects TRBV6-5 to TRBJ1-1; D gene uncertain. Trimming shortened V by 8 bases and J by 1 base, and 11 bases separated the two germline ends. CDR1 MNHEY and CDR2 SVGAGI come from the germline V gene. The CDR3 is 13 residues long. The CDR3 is CASFTIPNTEAFF. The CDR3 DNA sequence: TGTGCCAGCTTCACAATCCCGAACACTGAAGCTTTCTTT.

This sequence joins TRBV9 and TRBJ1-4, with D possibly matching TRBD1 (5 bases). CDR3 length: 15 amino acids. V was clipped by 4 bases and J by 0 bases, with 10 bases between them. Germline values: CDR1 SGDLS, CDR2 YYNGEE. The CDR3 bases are TGTGCCAGCAGCTTTGGGGGTGCAACTAATGAAAAACTGTTTTTT. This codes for CASSFGGATNEKLFF.

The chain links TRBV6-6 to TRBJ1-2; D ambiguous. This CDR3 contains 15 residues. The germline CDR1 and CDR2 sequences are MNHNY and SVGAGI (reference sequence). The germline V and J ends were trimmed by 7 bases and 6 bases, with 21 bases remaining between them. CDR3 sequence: CASTLKDIPVDGYTF. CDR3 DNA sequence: TGTGCCAGCACTCTAAAGGATATCCCGGTCGATGGCTACACCTTC.

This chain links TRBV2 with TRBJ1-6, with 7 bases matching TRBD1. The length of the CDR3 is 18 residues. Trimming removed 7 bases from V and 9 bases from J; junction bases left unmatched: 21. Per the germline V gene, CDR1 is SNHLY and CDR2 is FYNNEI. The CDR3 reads CASKGKEETGLMISPLHF. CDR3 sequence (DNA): TGTGCCAGCAAGGGAAAAGAAGAGACAGGGCTAATGATTTCACCCCTCCACTTT.

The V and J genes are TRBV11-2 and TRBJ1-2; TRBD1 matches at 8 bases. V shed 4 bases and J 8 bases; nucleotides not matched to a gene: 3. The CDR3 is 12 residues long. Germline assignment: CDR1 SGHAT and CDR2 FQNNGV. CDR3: CASSSDRVGYTF. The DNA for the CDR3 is TGTGCCAGCAGCTCGGACAGGGTAGGCTACACCTTC.

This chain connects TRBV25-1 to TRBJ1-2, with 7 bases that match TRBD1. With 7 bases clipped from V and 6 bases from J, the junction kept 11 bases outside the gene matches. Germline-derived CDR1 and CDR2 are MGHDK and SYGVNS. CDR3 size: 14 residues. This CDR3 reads CASTRKQGINGYTF. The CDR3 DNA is TGTGCCAGCACAAGAAAACAGGGGATCAATGGCTACACCTTC.

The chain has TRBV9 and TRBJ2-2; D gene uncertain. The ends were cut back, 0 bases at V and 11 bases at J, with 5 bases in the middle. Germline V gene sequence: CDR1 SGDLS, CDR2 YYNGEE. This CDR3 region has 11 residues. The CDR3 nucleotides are TGTGCCAGCAGCGTAGGACTCGAGCTGTTTTTT. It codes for CASSVGLELFF.

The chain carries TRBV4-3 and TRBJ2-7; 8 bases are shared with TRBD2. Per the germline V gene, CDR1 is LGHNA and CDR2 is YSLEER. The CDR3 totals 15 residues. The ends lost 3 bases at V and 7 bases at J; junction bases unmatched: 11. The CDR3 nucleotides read TGCGCCAGCAGCCAGCGTTGGAGCGGGAGAGGTGAGCAGTACTTC. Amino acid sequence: CASSQRWSGRGEQYF.

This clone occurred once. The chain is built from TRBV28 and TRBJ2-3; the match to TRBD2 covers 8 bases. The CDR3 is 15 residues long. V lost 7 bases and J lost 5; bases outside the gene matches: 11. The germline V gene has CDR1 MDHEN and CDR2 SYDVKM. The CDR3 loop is CASTQTWTSLDTQYF. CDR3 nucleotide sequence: TGTGCCAGCACCCAGACTTGGACTAGCCTAGATACGCAGTATTTT. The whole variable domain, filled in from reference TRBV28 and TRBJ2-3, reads DVKVTQSSRYLVKRTGEKVFLECVQDMDHENMFWYRQDPGLGLRLIYFSYDVKMKEKGDIPEGYSVSREKKERFSLILESASTNQTSMYLCASTQTWTSLDTQYFGPGTRLTVL.

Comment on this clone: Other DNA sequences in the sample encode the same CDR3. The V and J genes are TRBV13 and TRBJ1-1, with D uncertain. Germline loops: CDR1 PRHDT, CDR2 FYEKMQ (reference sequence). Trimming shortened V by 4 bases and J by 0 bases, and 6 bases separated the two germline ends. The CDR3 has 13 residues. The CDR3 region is CASSSNMNTEAFF. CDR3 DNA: TGTGCCAGCAGCTCTAACATGAACACTGAAGCTTTCTTT.

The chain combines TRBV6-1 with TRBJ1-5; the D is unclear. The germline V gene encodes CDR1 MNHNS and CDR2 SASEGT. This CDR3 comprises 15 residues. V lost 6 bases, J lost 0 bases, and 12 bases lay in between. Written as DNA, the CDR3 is TGTGCCAGCAGCATGGGCACGAATAGCAATCAGCCCCAGCATTTT. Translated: CASSMGTNSNQPQHF.